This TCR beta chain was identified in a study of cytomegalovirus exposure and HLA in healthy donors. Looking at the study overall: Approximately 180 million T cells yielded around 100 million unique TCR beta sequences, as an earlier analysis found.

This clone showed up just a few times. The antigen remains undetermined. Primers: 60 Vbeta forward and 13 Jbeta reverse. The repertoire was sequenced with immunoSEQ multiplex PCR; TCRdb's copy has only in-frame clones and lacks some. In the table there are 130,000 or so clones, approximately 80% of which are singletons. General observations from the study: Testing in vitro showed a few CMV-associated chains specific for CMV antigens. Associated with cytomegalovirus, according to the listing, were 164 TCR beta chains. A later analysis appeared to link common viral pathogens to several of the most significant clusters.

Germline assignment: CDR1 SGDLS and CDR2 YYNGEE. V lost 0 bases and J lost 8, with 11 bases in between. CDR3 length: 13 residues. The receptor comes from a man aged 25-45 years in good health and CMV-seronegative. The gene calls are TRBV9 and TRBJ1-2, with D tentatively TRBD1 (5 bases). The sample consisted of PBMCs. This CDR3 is CASSVDLRVGYTF. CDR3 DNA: TGTGCCAGCAGCGTAGATCTCAGGGTCGGCTACACCTTC.